A single T cell receptor beta chain is shown here with its context. Its antigen target is currently unknown. Base qualities were left out, and no much larger clone turns up one base away. The sample is drawn from a study of blood T cell repertoires in COVID-19 (dated by TCRdb to 2019 to 2021). Context from the whole study: Collaborator samples came from the United States, Italy and Spain and covered acute and convalescent phases of COVID-19. The material from the prospective study consisted of cDNA or gDNA derived from T cells, B-cell-depleted T cells, or PBMCs. Deeply sampled blood TCRbeta repertoires from subjects exposed to, actively infected with, or recovered from COVID-19 were included in the dataset. A freely available public database, intended as a resource for researchers studying the immune response to SARS-CoV-2, is where the repertoires were released. The samples were drawn from the first 160 participants of the ongoing ImmuneRACE study and from over a thousand subjects provided by 6 global collaborators. A de-identified subject ID, COVID-19 status, age in years and sex were almost always included in the sample metadata. Where available, HLA class I and class II types were obtained from metadata supplied by the sample provider rather than from assay-based typing. Summary of the overall study and its limitations: The amount of clinical and demographic metadata varied by source and participant and was provided uncurated.

The germline V gene specifies SGHTA as CDR1 and FQGTGA as CDR2. Here V drops 4 bases and J drops 8 bases, and the junction holds 8 bases not matched to any gene. There are 14 amino acids in the CDR3, from cysteine to phenylalanine inclusive. The read is trimmed to its CDR3 DNA, 42 bases read in frame from base 1. Whole blood was collected in K2EDTA tubes by collaborating institutions according to the institutions' own protocols. For TCRbeta analysis, collaborators shipped samples in one of three forms: frozen whole blood, isolated PBMCs, or DNA extracted from either of those sample types. TCRbeta CDR3 regions were amplified from genomic DNA using the immunoSEQ Assay, a bias-controlled multiplex PCR. The paper's processing steps were these. The number of nucleated cells in each sample was estimated from the amplification of reference gene primers within the assay. To quantify the absolute abundance of each unique TCRbeta CDR3 rearrangement, sequence reads were collapsed and filtered. For each sample, productive Simpson clonality was calculated as the square root of Simpson's diversity index over productive rearrangements. TCRdb stores this immuneACCESS table with in-frame sequences only. Part of the clones is absent; in the studies checked, under half of the shortfall reflects unresolved V genes, and no reason is known for the rest. The V and J calls and clone size are taken from that table; D and trimming were inferred from the DNA. This sample holds under 55,000 clones; 70% to 90% were observed only once. Around 5.2% of the sample comes from the top ten.

The chain couples TRBV7-3 to TRBJ2-1; TRBD2 matches 7 bases in the middle. This TCR was recovered from a human donor in a cohort sampled during active COVID-19. The sequencing sample was made of peripheral blood. The CDR3 region reads CASSSDRGRDEQFF. DNA sequence: TGTGCCAGCAGCTCGGACCGGGGGAGGGATGAGCAGTTCTTC.